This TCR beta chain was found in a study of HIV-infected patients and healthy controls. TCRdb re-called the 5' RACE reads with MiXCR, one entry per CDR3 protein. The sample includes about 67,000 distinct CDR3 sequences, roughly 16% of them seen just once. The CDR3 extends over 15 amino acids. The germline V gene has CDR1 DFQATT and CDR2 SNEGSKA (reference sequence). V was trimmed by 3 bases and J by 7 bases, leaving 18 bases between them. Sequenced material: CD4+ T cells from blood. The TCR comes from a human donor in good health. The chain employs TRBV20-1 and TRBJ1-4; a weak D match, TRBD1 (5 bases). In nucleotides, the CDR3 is TGCAGTGCTAGCGGGGACCCCAAGGACTCTGAAAAACTGTTTTTT. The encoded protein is CSASGDPKDSEKLFF.